The entry below describes one TCR beta chain. Its specificity is not known. This sample was included in a study of cytotoxic CD8 clonotypes in ibrutinib-treated CLL. Study-level information: There were 11 relapsed/refractory patients and around 15 treatment-naive patients, and around 18 were IGHV unmutated. Response sampling occurred after a median roughly 11 months of treatment (range 6 to 36). Study outcomes and limitations: Circulating CD8+ T-cell counts were tracked by baseline clonality, which exceeded that of age-matched healthy donors. Whereas clonality rose at ibrutinib response, it declined toward baseline at progression.

Germline assignment: CDR1 MGHRA and CDR2 YSYEKL. The V end lost 5 bases, the J end lost 4 bases, and 11 bases lay between the germline ends. This CDR3 is built from 13 residues. TCRdb keeps only in-frame clones here, not all; method: immunoSEQ multiplex PCR. Here the sample spans about 50,000 clones, around 68% being singletons. The clonotype was recovered from a human donor with chronic lymphocytic leukemia. Material: PBMCs, obtained after 12 months of ibrutinib treatment. This chain uses TRBV4-1 with TRBJ2-5; D is perhaps TRBD2 (7 bases). CDR3 bases: TGCGCCAGCAGCAGGGGGGGGCGAGAGACCCAGTACTTC. It specifies CASSRGGRETQYF.